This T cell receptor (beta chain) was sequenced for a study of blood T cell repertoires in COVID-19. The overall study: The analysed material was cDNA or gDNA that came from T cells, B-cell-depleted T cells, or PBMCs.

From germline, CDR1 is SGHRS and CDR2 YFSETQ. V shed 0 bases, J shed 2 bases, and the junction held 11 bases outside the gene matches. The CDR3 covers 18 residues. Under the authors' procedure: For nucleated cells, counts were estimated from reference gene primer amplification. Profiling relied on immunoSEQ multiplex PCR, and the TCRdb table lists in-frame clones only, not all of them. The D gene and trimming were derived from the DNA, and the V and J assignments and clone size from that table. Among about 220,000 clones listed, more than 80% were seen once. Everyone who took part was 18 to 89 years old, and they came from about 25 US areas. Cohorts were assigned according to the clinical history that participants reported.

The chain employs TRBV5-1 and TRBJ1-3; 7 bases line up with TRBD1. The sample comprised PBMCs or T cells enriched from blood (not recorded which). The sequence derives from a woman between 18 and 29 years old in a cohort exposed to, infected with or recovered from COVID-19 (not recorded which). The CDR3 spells CASSLVPPLQGPGNTIYF. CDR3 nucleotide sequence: TGCGCCAGCAGCTTGGTTCCCCCTTTACAGGGGCCTGGAAACACCATATATTTT.